Shown below are 16 T cell receptor beta chains from a single sample sequenced in a study of T cells in Graves' hyperthyroidism and ophthalmopathy. Amplified regions were TCR beta CDR3 sequences from RNA transcripts. In the first-round RT-PCR of the TCR CDR3, the HTBI primer set was used. Each CDR3 protein is one row after TCRdb ran MiXCR on the multiplex PCR reads. Of about 540,000 distinct CDR3 sequences listed, about half are singletons. What was sequenced was peripheral blood or thyroid tissue (not recorded which). These receptors were taken from a woman aged 18-29 years with Graves' hyperthyroidism.

Notes on this clonotype: At one of its ends the junction is not consistent with the germline gene, which may arise from a read error. The chain links TRBV7-2 to TRBJ2-7; D may be TRBD1 or TRBD2 (5 bases each). This CDR3 is built from 12 residues. Germline CDR1 is SGHTA and CDR2 is FQGNSA. The CDR3 sequence is CASSQGPREQYF. In nucleotides, the CDR3 is TGCGCCAGCAGCCAGGGACCGCGGGAGCAGTACTTC.

This chain uses TRBV12-5 with TRBJ1-5; D remains unclear. CDR3 length: 14 residues. Germline values: CDR1 LGHNT, CDR2 FRNRAP. In nucleotides, the CDR3 is TGTGCCGGCAGTAGAGAGAGGACGAATCAGCCCCAGCATTTT. This gives the protein CAGSRERTNQPQHF.

This clonotype has a count of ten or more. The chain is built from TRBV18 and TRBJ1-1; D gene ambiguous. Deletions cut 4 bases from V and 10 bases from J, with 16 bases between. Per the germline V gene, CDR1 is KGHSH and CDR2 is LQKENI. This CDR3 region has 13 residues. The DNA for the CDR3 is TGTGCCAGCTCACTAGACGTTCTGAACGGAGCTTTCTTT. It codes for CASSLDVLNGAFF.

This clonotype has a count of ten or more. The V gene is TRBV29-1, the J gene TRBJ2-6, with 7 bases matching TRBD1. This CDR3 has 15 residues. Germline V gives CDR1 SQVTM, CDR2 ANQGSEA. The V segment lost 6 bases and the J segment 0 bases; nucleotides outside the gene matches: 5. The chain's CDR3 is CSVENRGSGANVLTF. The CDR3 bases are TGCAGCGTGGAAAACAGGGGCTCTGGGGCCAACGTCCTGACTTTC.

This clonotype was observed once. The rearrangement uses TRBV29-1 and TRBJ2-7, with a possible D match to TRBD1 (6 bases). Germline CDR1 is SQVTM and CDR2 is ANQGSEA. The V and J ends lost 4 bases and 3 bases respectively, with 13 bases between them. This CDR3 has 13 amino acids. The DNA of the CDR3 is TGCAGCGTTGTCCCAGGGGAGCTCTACGAGCAGTACTTC. It yields the protein CSVVPGELYEQYF.

In this sample, this clonotype turned up once. V gene TRBV6-5 combines with J gene TRBJ2-7; 10 nucleotides match TRBD2. The CDR3 loop spans 16 amino acids. Trimming removed 4 bases from V and 3 bases from J; junction bases left unmatched: 9. The germline CDR1 and CDR2 sequences are MNHEY and SVGAGI. As DNA, the CDR3 is TGTGCCAGCAGTTGGACCCGGGCTAGCGGGGGCTACGAGCAGTACTTC. It codes for CASSWTRASGGYEQYF.

This clonotype showed up many times. The rearrangement links TRBV6-2 or TRBV6-3 to TRBJ2-7, with 7 bases identical to TRBD2. J lost 6 bases, V lost 10 bases, and 12 bases had no gene match. The CDR3 sequence is 13 residues long. Germline values: CDR1 MNHEY, CDR2 SVGEGT. This CDR3 is CATPGTTHVEQYF. The CDR3 nucleotides read TGTGCCACCCCCGGGACTACCCATGTCGAGCAGTACTTC.

The V call is TRBV20-1, the J call TRBJ2-5, with 8 nucleotides matching TRBD2. With 7 bases clipped from V and 4 bases from J, the junction kept 14 bases outside the gene matches. The CDR3 spans 15 residues. Germline V gives CDR1 DFQATT, CDR2 SNEGSKA (reference sequence). CDR3 in DNA: TGCAGTGTCCCGACCCATAGCGGGACCGGAGAGACCCAGTACTTC. It specifies CSVPTHSGTGETQYF.

The chain employs TRBV7-3 and TRBJ1-1, with 12 bases identical to TRBD1. The J segment lost 12 bases and the V segment lost 6 bases, leaving 2 bases of the junction unmatched. This CDR3 region has 11 residues. CDR1 and CDR2 from the germline V gene are SGHTA and FQGTGA. The CDR3 nucleotides read TGTGCCAGCAGGGGACAGGGGGCAACTTTCTTT. This encodes CASRGQGATFF.

This clonotype was detected only a few times. The chain joins TRBV6-1 to TRBJ2-5; 9 bases are shared with TRBD2. The CDR3 runs 20 residues. Germline CDR1 reads MNHNS; CDR2 reads SASEGT. The J segment lost 0 bases and the V segment lost 5 bases, leaving 19 bases of the junction unmatched. Here the CDR3 DNA reads TGTGCCAGCAGTTACCAAAGACTCAGACTAGCGGCAATGTACCAAGAGACCCAGTACTTC. It is translated as CASSYQRLRLAAMYQETQYF.

The table lists this clonotype with many counts. The chain links TRBV29-1 to TRBJ2-5, with D perhaps matching TRBD1 (6 bases). From germline, CDR1 is SQVTM and CDR2 ANQGSEA. CDR3 size: 13 residues. The germline V and J ends were trimmed by 7 bases and 1 base, with 13 bases remaining between them. The CDR3 DNA reads TGCAGCGCCCACAGGGTGGCCCAAGAGACCCAGTACTTC. Its protein is CSAHRVAQETQYF.

The table lists this clonotype with many counts. This chain uses TRBV7-2 with TRBJ1-1; D call uncertain. The CDR3 spans 15 residues. CDR1 and CDR2 (germline): SGHTA, FQGNSA. V was shortened by 3 bases and J by 7 bases, with 18 bases between the two germline ends. The CDR3 here is CASSFMKSSVLEAFF. The CDR3 DNA follows: TGTGCCAGCAGCTTTATGAAAAGTAGTGTACTTGAAGCTTTCTTT.

This clonotype was detected a few times. The rearrangement uses TRBV4-1 and TRBJ1-3; D is ambiguous. This CDR3 has 15 amino acids. CDR1 MGHRA and CDR2 YSYEKL come from the germline V gene. V was cut by 0 bases and J by 1 base, with 7 bases left in between. This CDR3 is CASSQDPGSGNTIYF. CDR3 nucleotides: TGCGCCAGCAGCCAAGATCCGGGATCTGGAAACACCATATATTTT.

The table lists this clonotype with many counts. The gene calls are TRBV20-1 and TRBJ1-2; D perhaps matches TRBD1 (5 bases). With 3 bases removed from V and 0 bases from J, the gap between germline ends came to 20 bases. Germline V gene sequence: CDR1 DFQATT, CDR2 SNEGSKA (reference sequence). CDR3 length equals 17 residues. DNA for the CDR3: TGCAGTGCTAGTATACAGGAAACTACTAAATCTAACTATGGCTACACCTTC. Protein: CSASIQETTKSNYGYTF.

This clonotype was detected many times. The V and J genes are TRBV15 and TRBJ2-3, with a tentative D call TRBD2 (6 bases). Trimming took off 3 bases at V and 8 bases at J, with 15 bases between the two ends. The CDR3 length is 14 residues. The V gene's germline CDR1 is LNHNV and CDR2 YYDKDF (reference sequence). The CDR3 spells CATSSGLPPSTQYF. CDR3 nucleotide sequence: TGTGCCACCAGCAGCGGACTACCTCCGAGTACGCAGTATTTT.

The CDR3, as DNA: TGTGCCATCAGTGAAGGGACAGGGGGTGGAAACACCATATATTTT. It encodes CAISEGTGGGNTIYF. The chain uses TRBV10-3 and TRBJ1-3, with 11 bases matching TRBD1. This CDR3 is built from 15 residues. Germline loops: CDR1 ENHRY, CDR2 SYGVKD. V lost 3 bases, J lost 3 bases, and 1 base stayed unmatched.